Below, 21 T cell receptor beta chains from the same sample are listed, as sequenced in a study of human T cells and chemical hapten exposure. TCRdb itself ran the RACE reads through MiXCR, one entry per CDR3 protein. Among under 300,000 distinct CDR3 sequences listed, approximately 8.4% were seen once. Time point of the sample: pre-sensitization, week 0. The treatment denotes: therapeutic diphenylcyclopropenone sensitization with weekly scalp DPC. The sample in question was whole blood, obtained in connection with sensitization to the hapten diphenylcyclopropenone (DPC). These receptors all come from a woman aged 35 to 49 with alopecia areata. Some clones in this sample may be carry-over from other donors' samples.

This clonotype was recorded a few times. The chain has TRBV6-2 or TRBV6-3 and TRBJ2-1; 7 bases align to TRBD1. CDR3 length: 15 amino acids. Unmatched junction bases numbered 9, after V lost 8 bases and J lost 2 bases. CDR1 MNHEY and CDR2 SVGEGT come from the germline V gene. CDR3 region: CASGLIGTAYNEQFF. The DNA of the CDR3 is TGTGCCAGCGGCCTTATAGGGACAGCCTACAATGAGCAGTTCTTC.

V usage is TRBV5-6 and J usage is TRBJ2-7; 7 bases line up with TRBD2. Germline assignment: CDR1 SGHDT and CDR2 YYEEEE. The CDR3 consists of 15 residues. Trimming at V came to 0 bases and at J to 4 bases, leaving 7 bases not matched to a gene. This CDR3 is CASSLAGTTRYEQYF. The CDR3 nucleotides are TGTGCCAGCAGCTTGGCCGGGACTACCAGGTACGAGCAGTACTTC.

This clonotype was detected only a few times. The J gene is TRBJ2-2, the V gene TRBV7-9; D gene unclear. Germline V gives CDR1 SEHNR, CDR2 FQNEAQ (reference sequence). CDR3 length equals 12 residues. V lost 8 bases and J 0 bases, leaving 4 bases between the germline ends. The CDR3 sequence: CASRANTGELFF. The CDR3 DNA reads TGTGCCAGCCGGGCGAACACCGGGGAGCTGTTTTTT.

This clonotype was picked up a small number of times. V usage is TRBV20-1 and J usage is TRBJ2-1; 13 bases map to TRBD2. Germline loops: CDR1 DFQATT, CDR2 SNEGSKA (reference sequence). V lost 2 bases and J lost 5; bases outside the gene matches: 3. The CDR3 sequence is 15 residues long. The CDR3: CSARLLAGGNNEQFF. CDR3 sequence (DNA): TGCAGTGCTAGATTACTAGCGGGAGGGAACAATGAGCAGTTCTTC.

The chain joins TRBV29-1 to TRBJ2-1; TRBD2 aligns across 15 bases. The CDR3 totals 18 residues. From germline, CDR1 is SQVTM and CDR2 ANQGSEA. V lost 4 bases, J lost 1 base, and 8 bases stayed unmatched. CDR3 coding DNA: TGCAGCGTTGTTTTCGGGACTAGCGGGAGGTTTTCCTACAATGAGCAGTTCTTC. Its translation is CSVVFGTSGRFSYNEQFF.

The genes are TRBV29-1 and TRBJ2-7; maybe TRBD1 (6 bases). The CDR3 loop spans 12 amino acids. The V gene lost 4 bases and the J gene lost 4 bases, with 11 bases spanning the gap. Germline V gene lookup returns CDR1 SQVTM and CDR2 ANQGSEA. CDR3 coding DNA: TGCAGCGTTGCCACAGGGATTTACGAGCAGTACTTC. This sequence encodes CSVATGIYEQYF.

The chain recombines TRBV12-3 or TRBV12-4 with TRBJ2-3; perhaps TRBD2 as D (6 bases). Trimming shortened V by 1 base and J by 2 bases, and 13 bases separated the two germline ends. The CDR3 contains 16 residues. CDR3 in DNA: TGTGCCAGCAGTTTAGGTGGGCTAGCGACCACAGATACGCAGTATTTT. Protein sequence: CASSLGGLATTDTQYF.

In regard to this clonotype: It may be a read error: a sequence one base away is much more abundant. The chain recombines TRBV5-8 with TRBJ1-5, with a tentative D call TRBD1 (5 bases). The CDR3 sequence is 14 residues long. CDR1 is SGHTS, CDR2 YDEGEE, per germline. CDR3 in DNA: TGTGCCAGCAGCTTTCCCAGCCAAGGGGATCGGGTCCCTTTT. Translation: CASSFPSQGDRVPF.

This clonotype appeared a few times. The V gene is TRBV20-1, the J gene TRBJ1-3; no clear D. CDR1 and CDR2 (germline): DFQATT, SNEGSKA (reference sequence). The CDR3 has 14 residues. The ends were cut back, 0 bases at V and 3 bases at J, with 9 bases in the middle. CDR3 in amino acids: CSARDGGFGNTIYF. CDR3 in DNA: TGCAGTGCTAGAGATGGTGGATTTGGAAACACCATATATTTT.

This clonotype was counted a single time. The CDR3 end shows no conserved phenylalanine or tryptophan, and so a read error is likely. V and J are TRBV2 and TRBJ2-5, with D perhaps matching TRBD2 (5 bases). Trimming took 8 bases from V and 0 from J, leaving 7 bases between them. This CDR3 is built from 12 residues. Germline V gene data show CDR1 as SNHLY and CDR2 as FYNNEI. CDR3 sequence (DNA): TGTGCCAGCGAAGCGGACCAAGAGACCCAGTACTCC. Translating gives CASEADQETQYS.

This sequence joins TRBV10-3 and TRBJ2-7, with D possibly being TRBD1 (5 bases). Germline-derived CDR1 and CDR2 are ENHRY and SYGVKD. Between the trimmed V and J ends, which lost 6 bases and 0 bases, there was a span of 12 bases. The CDR3 has 14 amino acids. The CDR3, as DNA: TGTGCCATCAGGAACAAACAGGTCTCCTACGAGCAGTACTTC. Translated: CAIRNKQVSYEQYF.

The sample holds a few counts of this clonotype. The chain has TRBV10-3 and TRBJ1-1, with D possibly matching TRBD1 (5 bases). The length of the CDR3 is 15 residues. Germline V gene sequence: CDR1 ENHRY, CDR2 SYGVKD. With 4 bases removed from V and 0 bases from J, the gap between germline ends came to 12 bases. CDR3 nucleotides: TGTGCCATCAGTGGCAGAGGGGAAGTGAACACTGAAGCTTTCTTT. Its protein is CAISGRGEVNTEAFF.

This clonotype was recorded a few times. This rearrangement joins TRBV4-2 to TRBJ2-7; 8 bases map to TRBD1. With V trimmed by 3 bases and J by 4 bases, 5 bases remained unmatched. The germline CDR1 and CDR2 sequences are LGHNA and YNFKEQ. The length of the CDR3 is 14 residues. CDR3 coding DNA: TGTGCCAGCAGCCAGGCTAGACAGGGGTACGAGCAGTACTTC. Its translation is CASSQARQGYEQYF.

The gene calls are TRBV20-1 and TRBJ2-7; 12 bases map to TRBD2. The germline V gene encodes CDR1 DFQATT and CDR2 SNEGSKA (reference sequence). The V and J ends lost 5 bases and 2 bases, in that order; junction bases with no gene match: 7. The CDR3 is made up of 15 amino acids. The DNA of the CDR3 is TGCAGTGCTTCCGGGACTAGCGGGTTTACCTACGAGCAGTACTTC. Translated, it gives CSASGTSGFTYEQYF.

This clonotype was seen many times. The gene calls are TRBV28 and TRBJ1-4; TRBD1 aligns across 7 bases. J gave up 3 bases and V 6 bases, and 13 bases lay outside the gene matches. Looked up from germline, CDR1 is MDHEN and CDR2 is SYDVKM. CDR3 length: 17 residues. CDR3 nucleotide sequence: TGTGCCAGCAGCGAGGGACAGCTCAGGTGGGCTAATGAAAAACTGTTTTTT. Amino acids: CASSEGQLRWANEKLFF.

The chain carries TRBV29-1 and TRBJ1-1; D gene unclear. The CDR3 length is 14 residues. Trimming pared 7 bases from V and 4 bases from J, leaving 19 bases between. Germline CDR1 reads SQVTM; CDR2 reads ANQGSEA. The CDR3 loop is CSAELYRVRTEAFF. The CDR3, as DNA: TGCAGCGCCGAACTCTACCGGGTTCGCACTGAAGCTTTCTTT.

This chain links TRBV3-1 with TRBJ1-1; no reliable D call. The germline CDR1 and CDR2 sequences are LGHDT and YNNKEL (reference sequence). V lost 7 bases and J 6 bases, leaving 18 bases between the germline ends. The CDR3 loop spans 14 amino acids. The CDR3 reads CASTRDGAVAEAFF. The DNA of the CDR3 is TGTGCCAGCACCAGAGACGGAGCAGTAGCTGAAGCTTTCTTT.

This chain connects TRBV6-2 or TRBV6-3 to TRBJ2-7, with TRBD2 as a possible D gene (6 bases). The CDR3 has 14 amino acids. Trimming stripped 5 bases from V and 0 bases from J, with 11 bases between. Germline CDR1 MNHEY, CDR2 SVGEGT. The CDR3 loop is CASSTWTISYEQYF. In nucleotides, the CDR3 is TGTGCCAGCAGTACGTGGACTATCTCCTACGAGCAGTACTTC.

This chain links TRBV10-3 with TRBJ2-5, with 8 bases matching TRBD1. The germline V gene has CDR1 ENHRY and CDR2 SYGVKD. CDR3 length: 14 residues. The V gene end was trimmed by 2 bases and the J gene end by 7 bases; junction bases not matched to a gene: 6. CDR3 sequence reads: CAISEDRGARTQYF. CDR3 nucleotides: TGTGCCATCAGTGAGGACAGGGGCGCTCGGACCCAGTACTTC.

This clonotype was seen more than once but under ten times. This sequence joins TRBV6-5 and TRBJ2-1; D is perhaps TRBD2 (6 bases). Between the trimmed V and J ends, which lost 1 base and 15 bases, there was a span of 28 bases. Germline CDR1 and CDR2: MNHEY and SVGAGI. This CDR3 region has 17 residues. CDR3 nucleotides: TGTGCCAGCAGTTACTATCCTCGCGGGATCACTTACGGGGACTTGTTCTTC. Its protein is CASSYYPRGITYGDLFF.

This clonotype was seen many times. The genes are TRBV5-1 and TRBJ2-1; TRBD2 matches at 12 bases. CDR1 and CDR2 (germline): SGHRS, YFSETQ. V lost 5 bases and J lost 0; bases outside the gene matches: 6. The CDR3 loop spans 17 amino acids. The DNA for the CDR3 is TGCGCCAGCAGGCTGGTGACTAGCGGGAGCTCCTACAATGAGCAGTTCTTC. Protein product: CASRLVTSGSSYNEQFF.